Listed below are T cell receptor beta chains from one sample, sequenced in a study of neurological immune-mediated disorders. Using its own MiXCR run on the 5' RACE reads, TCRdb lists one record per CDR3 protein. The sample shows about 29,000 distinct CDR3 sequences, over 10% of them seen only once. The sequenced material came from PBMCs. These receptors were taken from a woman in her fifties or sixties in good health. The CDR3 runs from the conserved cysteine through the conserved F or W. The order of the fields is J gene, V gene, clone size, D gene, CDR3 DNA, CDR3 protein. The D gene is left open where the match is weak. Rows give clone size only sometimes, using once, few, many, or a class for an expanded clone.

J: TRBJ2-7; V: TRBV6-5; size: many; D: TRBD1; DNA: TGTGCCAGCAGGCCCGGACAGGGAATCACCTACGAGCAGTACTTC; CDR3: CASRPGQGITYEQYF
J: TRBJ2-6; V: TRBV5-5; size: many; D: -; DNA: TGTGCCAGCAGCTTGGGGGCCAACGTCCTGACTTTC; CDR3: CASSLGANVLTF
J: TRBJ2-2; V: TRBV20-1; size: many; D: -; DNA: TGCAGTGCTAAAGGGGTGAACACCGGGGAGCTGTTTTTT; CDR3: CSAKGVNTGELFF
J: TRBJ1-1; V: TRBV20-1; size: many; D: TRBD1; DNA: TGCAGTGCTAGAGGACCAGGGGGCGTAGATGAAGCTTTCTTT; CDR3: CSARGPGGVDEAFF
J: TRBJ1-6; V: TRBV6-5; size: medium-sized; D: -; DNA: TGTGCCCCCCCGACCGAATCACCCCTCCACTTT; CDR3: CAPPTESPLHF
J: TRBJ1-1; V: TRBV29-1; size: many; D: TRBD1; DNA: TGCAGCGTTCCATCCCGGGACAGGGGATGGAACACTGAAGCTTTCTTT; CDR3: CSVPSRDRGWNTEAFF
J: TRBJ2-7; V: TRBV7-8; size: -; D: TRBD1; DNA: TGTGCCAGCAGCTTAGCGCTAGGGACAGGTAGCGAGCAGTACTTC; CDR3: CASSLALGTGSEQYF
J: TRBJ2-2; V: TRBV7-9; size: many; D: -; DNA: TGTGCCAGCAGCTCCCTCTCCGGGGAGCTGTTTTTT; CDR3: CASSSLSGELFF
J: TRBJ2-3; V: TRBV20-1; size: many; D: TRBD2; DNA: TGCAGTGCTAGAGATCGACGGGGGGGCCCGGATACGCAGTATTTT; CDR3: CSARDRRGGPDTQYF
J: TRBJ2-1; V: TRBV5-1; size: many; D: TRBD2; DNA: TGCGCCAGCAGCTTTGGGACTAGCGGCTCTTACAATGAGCAGTTCTTC; CDR3: CASSFGTSGSYNEQFF
J: TRBJ1-1; V: TRBV6-5; size: many; D: -; DNA: TGTGCCAGCAGTTCCCCGGTGAACACTGAAGCTTTCTTT; CDR3: CASSSPVNTEAFF
J: TRBJ1-1; V: TRBV18; size: -; D: -; DNA: TGTGCCAGCTCACCACCGTCGGGGGGCGAGATCACTGAAGCTCTCTTT; CDR3: CASSPPSGGEITEALF
J: TRBJ1-5; V: TRBV5-1; size: -; D: TRBD1; DNA: TGCTCCAGCAGCCCGGATTCTACAGGGGGCGGGAATCAGCCCCAGCATTTT; CDR3: CSSSPDSTGGGNQPQHF
J: TRBJ2-5; V: TRBV10-3; size: many; D: -; DNA: TGTGCCATCAGTGCTCACAGGGATGTTTATCAAGAGACCCAGTACTTC; CDR3: CAISAHRDVYQETQYF